The 8 T cell receptor beta chains reported below all come from one sample, sequenced in a study of T-cell reconstitution after alpha-beta-depleted transplantation in children (dated by TCRdb to the mid-2010s). This specimen's treatment or condition label, interpreted: allogeneic hematopoietic cell transplantation with graft depleted of TCRalphabeta T cells and CD19 B cells. Receptor amplification or capture employed PCR. TCRdb names Illumina HiSeq 2500 as the instrument used. Molecular barcoding was employed in the preparation of TCR libraries, with unique molecular identifiers being used to normalize TCRbeta repertoire quantification. TCRdb handled the public reads itself, with Q25 trimming in fastp and clone calling in MiXCR, and kept productive beta chains. Under each unique CDR3 protein, matching rows form one entry showing the most common genes and DNA. This sample comprises around 490,000 distinct CDR3 sequences, over 10% of them detected only once. The biggest ten clones account for 12% to 15% of the sample.

Sequenced here: PBMCs, mostly from graft donor cells, sampled 180 days after TCRalphabeta/CD19-depleted stem cell transplant. All receptors derive from a female patient between 2 and 10 years old who had a stem cell transplant for aplastic anemia, so the T cells may come from the graft donor.

The J gene is TRBJ1-4, the V gene TRBV28, with TRBD1 matching 8 bases. The CDR3 is 13 residues long. Germline V lookup: CDR1 MDHEN, CDR2 SYDVKM. Trimming took 4 bases from V and 6 from J; bases not matched to a gene: 1. The DNA of the CDR3 is TGTGCCAGCAGTTCCAGGGGGCATGAAAAACTGTTTTTT. Protein sequence: CASSSRGHEKLFF. Full variable domain (outside the CDR3, taken from reference TRBV28 and TRBJ1-4): DVKVTQSSRYLVKRTGEKVFLECVQDMDHENMFWYRQDPGLGLRLIYFSYDVKMKEKGDIPEGYSVSREKKERFSLILESASTNQTSMYLCASSSRGHEKLFFGSGTQLSVL.

V and J are TRBV6-1 and TRBJ1-3, with a tentative D call TRBD1 (5 bases). The CDR3 is 16 amino acids. V was trimmed by 4 bases and J by 3 bases, leaving 16 bases between them. Germline values: CDR1 MNHNS, CDR2 SASEGT. The CDR3 spells CASSGPGTASGNTIYF. CDR3 in DNA: TGTGCCAGCAGTGGCCCAGGGACCGCGAGTGGAAACACCATATATTTT.

The chain employs TRBV29-1 and TRBJ2-2; tentatively, D is TRBD2 (7 bases). This CDR3 comprises 15 residues. V dropped 1 base and J dropped 6 bases, with 15 bases sitting between them. Per the germline V gene, CDR1 is SQVTM and CDR2 is ANQGSEA. For the CDR3, the DNA is TGCAGCGTTGAAGCGGGGGGCGGAAGAGCCGGGGAGCTGTTTTTT. Residues: CSVEAGGGRAGELFF.

The chain links TRBV15 to TRBJ2-1; no definite D call. Germline-derived CDR1 and CDR2 are LNHNV and YYDKDF (reference sequence). The V gene lost 0 bases and the J gene lost 5 bases, with 11 bases spanning the gap. The CDR3 length is 15 residues. This chain's CDR3 is CATSRDRDLDNEQFF. The CDR3 bases are TGTGCCACCAGCAGAGATAGAGACCTGGACAATGAGCAGTTCTTC.

The chain links TRBV7-2 to TRBJ2-4, with TRBD1 identical over 7 bases. Germline V gene sequence: CDR1 SGHTA, CDR2 FQGNSA. The CDR3 is 15 amino acids. V was clipped by 5 bases and J by 8 bases; unmatched bases: 12. The CDR3 coding sequence is TGTGCCAGCAGCCGAGGGGGCGCCGGGTCCGACATTCAGTACTTC. Its translation: CASSRGGAGSDIQYF. Filled out from reference TRBV7-2 and TRBJ2-4, the complete variable domain reads GAGVSQSPSNKVTEKGKDVELRCDPISGHTALYWYRQSLGQGLEFLIYFQGNSAPDKSGLPSDRFSAERTGGSVSTLTIQRTQQEDSAVYLCASSRGGAGSDIQYFGAGTRLSVL.

The sample holds a few counts of this clonotype. V usage is TRBV12-3 or TRBV12-4 and J usage is TRBJ2-6; D not resolved. Between the trimmed V and J ends, which lost 3 bases and 0 bases, there was a span of 9 bases. The CDR3 is 16 residues long. The CDR3 loop reads CASSFPRTSGANVLTF. The CDR3 bases are TGTGCCAGCAGTTTCCCCCGGACCTCTGGGGCCAACGTCCTGACTTTC.

The V and J genes are TRBV14 and TRBJ1-2; D is possibly TRBD1 (6 bases). V gave up 0 bases and J gave up 2 bases, with 13 bases separating them. This CDR3 is built from 16 residues. Germline V CDR1 and CDR2: SGHDN, FVKESK. The CDR3 DNA follows: TGTGCCAGCAGCCAAGATTGGACAGTCTACAACTATGGCTACACCTTC. This gives the protein CASSQDWTVYNYGYTF.

CDR3 protein: CASSLAGQGAGEQYV. CDR3 sequence (DNA): TGTGCCAGCAGCTTAGCGGGACAGGGGGCGGGCGAGCAGTACGTC. This chain joins TRBV7-9 and TRBJ2-7; 12 bases match TRBD1. Trimming cost V 0 bases and J 6 bases; bases outside gene matches: 3. Per germline, CDR1 SEHNR and CDR2 FQNEAQ (reference sequence). The CDR3 loop spans 15 amino acids.